This TCR beta chain was retrieved from a study of blood T cells in healthy people across ages. Study at large: Roughly one uniquely barcoded beta molecule per two T cells was captured. Study results and caveats: Roughly linear declines in TCR beta diversity per million T cells occurred with age. There was a strong correlation between TCR beta diversity and naive T cell percentage.

Primed by a sample-barcoded 5' primer and a J-beta primer mix, a second PCR proceeded for 7 to 11 cycles. TCRdb fed the 5' RACE reads into MiXCR, producing one record per CDR3 protein. The data hold hundreds of thousands of distinct CDR3 sequences, with about 61% observed a single time. Donor samples were obtained from healthy Caucasian individuals from Russia, aged 6 to 90. Of note for this clonotype: The target antigen is unknown.

The source is a man aged 35 to 55 in good health. The sequenced sample was blood.

The CDR3 DNA is TGTGCCAGCAGTACATGGACTAGCGGTACACAAGAGACCCAGTACTTC. Its protein is CASSTWTSGTQETQYF. The chain uses TRBV6-6 and TRBJ2-5, with 10 bases identical to TRBD2. Germline V gene lookup returns CDR1 MNHNY and CDR2 SVGAGI (reference sequence). The junction had 8 bases not matched to a gene; V was cut back by 5 bases and J by 2 bases. CDR3 length equals 16 residues.